The 11 T cell receptor beta chains reported below all come from one sample, sequenced in a study of blood T cell repertoires in COVID-19 (TCRdb year 2020). The library was built by means of the immunoSEQ multiplex PCR assay. Here the immuneACCESS table is served through TCRdb, limited to in-frame sequences with V and J called. Missing clones are a known gap in these copies; in checked studies unresolved V genes cover under half, and the rest lacks a known reason. The sample has roughly 150,000 clones on record, 80% to 90% of them singletons. Approximately 10% of the sample comes from the top ten. Sequencing was performed on peripheral blood. The receptors shown here come from a woman between 50 and 59 years old with acute or convalescent COVID-19.

This rearrangement joins TRBV15 to TRBJ2-3, with 9 bases matching TRBD2. CDR3 length: 15 amino acids. V gave up 4 bases and J gave up 1 base; unmatched junction bases: 3. The germline gives CDR1 LNHNV, CDR2 YYDKDF (reference sequence). The CDR3 coding sequence is TGTGCCACCAGCACTCGGACTAGCGGCACAGATACGCAGTATTTT. Amino acids: CATSTRTSGTDTQYF.

This clone was observed a handful of times. The genes are TRBV4-3 and TRBJ1-2; D is uncertain. V lost 1 base to trimming and J lost 4 bases, with 10 bases between them. The germline gives CDR1 LGHNA, CDR2 YSLEER. There are 14 residues in the CDR3. The CDR3 sequence is CASSQAGSIYGYTF. Written as DNA, the CDR3 is TGCGCCAGCAGCCAAGCCGGGAGCATCTATGGCTACACCTTC.

V usage is TRBV2 and J usage is TRBJ2-5; D unclear. CDR1 SNHLY and CDR2 FYNNEI come from the germline V gene. The CDR3 loop spans 12 amino acids. The V gene lost 7 bases and the J gene lost 3 bases, with 9 bases spanning the gap. The CDR3 region has the DNA TGTGCCAGCACTTCTGAGAAAGAGACCCAGTACTTC. It specifies CASTSEKETQYF.

The CDR3 spells CASSLAHPVEKLFF. The CDR3 region has the DNA TGTGCCAGCAGTTTGGCACACCCCGTTGAAAAACTGTTTTTT. V is TRBV28 and J is TRBJ1-4; D call uncertain. The CDR3 is 14 amino acids. Per germline, CDR1 MDHEN and CDR2 SYDVKM. V lost 3 bases and J 7 bases, leaving 12 bases between the germline ends.

V and J are TRBV5-8 and TRBJ2-1, with D perhaps TRBD1 (5 bases). In germline, CDR1 is SGHTS, CDR2 YDEGEE. This CDR3 comprises 15 residues. V dropped 1 base and J dropped 0 bases, with 8 bases sitting between them. Here the CDR3 reads CASSLLQVSYNEQFF. The DNA of the CDR3 is TGTGCCAGCAGCTTGTTACAGGTCTCCTACAATGAGCAGTTCTTC.

This rearrangement joins TRBV5-1 to TRBJ2-1; TRBD1 matches 8 bases. Germline V gene sequence: CDR1 SGHRS, CDR2 YFSETQ. The trim removed 5 bases at V and 5 bases at J, leaving 6 bases unmatched. The CDR3 consists of 14 residues. As DNA, the CDR3 is TGCGCCAGCAGTCACGGACAGGGAAACAATGAGCAGTTCTTC. It yields the protein CASSHGQGNNEQFF.

This chain connects TRBV19 to TRBJ1-5; 7 nucleotides align to TRBD1. V was pared by 3 bases and J by 4 bases, with 9 bases of the junction left unmatched. Per germline, CDR1 LNHDA and CDR2 SQIVND (reference sequence). This CDR3 contains 16 residues. The CDR3: CASSILTGLRNQPQHF. The DNA for the CDR3 is TGTGCCAGTAGTATCTTGACAGGGTTAAGGAATCAGCCCCAGCATTTT.

V usage is TRBV7-2 and J usage is TRBJ2-3, with a tentative D call TRBD2 (6 bases). Looked up from germline, CDR1 is SGHTA and CDR2 is FQGNSA. The CDR3 runs 15 residues. V lost 1 base, J lost 2 bases, and 10 bases lay in between. CDR3 residues: CASSLVAAITDTQYF. CDR3 bases: TGTGCCAGCAGCTTAGTAGCGGCTATCACAGATACGCAGTATTTT.

V usage is TRBV3-1 (or the pseudogene TRBV3-2) and J usage is TRBJ2-7; 7 bases align to TRBD1. The CDR3 is made up of 15 amino acids. The germline V gene has CDR1 LGHDT and CDR2 YNNKEL (reference sequence). J gave up 4 bases and V 1 base, and 7 bases lay outside the gene matches. The DNA for the CDR3 is TGTGCCAGCAGCCAAGCCGCAGACAGGGATTACGAGCAGTACTTC. Amino acid sequence: CASSQAADRDYEQYF.

The CDR3 here is CASRGQGDMVRPQHF. The CDR3 bases are TGTGCCAGCAGGGGACAGGGGGACATGGTTCGGCCCCAGCATTTT. J is TRBJ1-5 and V is TRBV28; TRBD1 aligns across 11 bases. The CDR3 is 15 residues long. Germline CDR1 reads MDHEN; CDR2 reads SYDVKM. After removal of 6 bases from V and 9 bases from J, the junction contained 10 bases not matched to a gene. The full variable domain, completed using reference TRBV28 and TRBJ1-5, is DVKVTQSSRYLVKRTGEKVFLECVQDMDHENMFWYRQDPGLGLRLIYFSYDVKMKEKGDIPEGYSVSREKKERFSLILESASTNQTSMYLCASRGQGDMVRPQHFGDGTRLSIL.

This clone appeared a single time. The V and J genes are TRBV3-1 (or the pseudogene TRBV3-2) and TRBJ1-1, with 7 bases that match TRBD1. J was trimmed by 1 base and V by 4 bases; bases with no gene match: 3. Germline V CDR1 and CDR2: LGHDT, YNNKEL (reference sequence). CDR3 length equals 14 residues. CDR3 protein: CASSLGTANTEAFF. The CDR3 DNA sequence: TGTGCCAGCAGCCTCGGGACAGCGAACACTGAAGCTTTCTTT.